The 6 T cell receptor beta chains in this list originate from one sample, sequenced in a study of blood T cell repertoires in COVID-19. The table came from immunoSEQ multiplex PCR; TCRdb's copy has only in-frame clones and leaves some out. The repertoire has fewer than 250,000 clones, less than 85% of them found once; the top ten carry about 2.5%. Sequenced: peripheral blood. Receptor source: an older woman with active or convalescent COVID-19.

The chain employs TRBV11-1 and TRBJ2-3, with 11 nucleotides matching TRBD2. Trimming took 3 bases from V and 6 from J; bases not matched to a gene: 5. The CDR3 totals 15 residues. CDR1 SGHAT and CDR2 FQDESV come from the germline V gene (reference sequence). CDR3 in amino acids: CASSFTSGSWDTQYF. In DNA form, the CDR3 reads TGTGCCAGCAGCTTCACTAGCGGGAGTTGGGATACGCAGTATTTT.

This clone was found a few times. CDR3: CASSLAPKWDRGLVNYGYTF. In DNA form, the CDR3 reads TGTGCCAGCAGCTTAGCGCCTAAATGGGACAGAGGCCTCGTTAACTATGGCTACACCTTC. The J gene is TRBJ1-2, the V gene TRBV7-6; 7 bases map to TRBD1. The germline gives CDR1 SGHVS, CDR2 FNYEAQ. The V and J ends lost 0 bases and 1 base, in that order; junction bases with no gene match: 17. The CDR3 is made up of 20 amino acids.

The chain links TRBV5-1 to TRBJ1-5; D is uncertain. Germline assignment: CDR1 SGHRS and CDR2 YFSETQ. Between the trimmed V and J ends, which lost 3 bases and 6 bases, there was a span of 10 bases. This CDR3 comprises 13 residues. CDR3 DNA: TGCGCCAGCAGCTCCGAGCCATTTCAGCCCCAGCATTTT. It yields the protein CASSSEPFQPQHF.

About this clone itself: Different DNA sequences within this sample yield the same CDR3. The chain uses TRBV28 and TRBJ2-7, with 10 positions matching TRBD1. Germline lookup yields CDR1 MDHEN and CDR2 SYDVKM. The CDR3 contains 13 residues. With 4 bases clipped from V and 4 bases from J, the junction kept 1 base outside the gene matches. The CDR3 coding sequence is TGTGCCAGCAGTTCGGGACAGGGGTACGAGCAGTACTTC. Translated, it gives CASSSGQGYEQYF.

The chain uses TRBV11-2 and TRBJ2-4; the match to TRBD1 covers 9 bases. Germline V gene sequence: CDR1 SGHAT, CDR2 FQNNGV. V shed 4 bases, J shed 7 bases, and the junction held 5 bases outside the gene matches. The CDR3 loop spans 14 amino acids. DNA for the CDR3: TGTGCCAGCAGCTCTCCTGGACAGGGGAACATTCAGTACTTC. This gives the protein CASSSPGQGNIQYF.

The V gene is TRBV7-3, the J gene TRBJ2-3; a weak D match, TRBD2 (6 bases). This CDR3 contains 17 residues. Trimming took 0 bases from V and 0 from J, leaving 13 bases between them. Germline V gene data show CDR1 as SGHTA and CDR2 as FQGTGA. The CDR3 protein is CASSLTGMGTSTDTQYF. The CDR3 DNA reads TGTGCCAGCAGCTTAACGGGGATGGGGACTAGCACAGATACGCAGTATTTT.